Shown below are 6 T cell receptor beta chains from a single sample sequenced in a study of Ad26.COV2.S vaccination and SARS-CoV-2 variants. Sequenced by immunoSEQ multiplex PCR; TCRdb stores in-frame clones only, minus some. Among 120,000 to 150,000 clones listed, 70% to 90% were seen once. The material was peripheral blood, obtained after recovery from COVID-19. The source of these receptors is a human donor who had recovered from COVID-19.

The chain links TRBV12-3 or TRBV12-4 to TRBJ2-5, with D maybe TRBD2 (5 bases). Trimming took off 5 bases at V and 7 bases at J, with 8 bases between the two ends. This CDR3 comprises 11 residues. Here the CDR3 DNA reads TGTGCCAGCAGTAACGGGATGACCCAGTACTTC. Residues: CASSNGMTQYF.

The chain couples TRBV6-5 to TRBJ2-2; TRBD2 might be the D (6 bases). The V gene lost 8 bases and the J gene lost 5 bases, with 15 bases spanning the gap. CDR1 is MNHEY, CDR2 SVGAGI, per germline. This CDR3 is built from 14 residues. CDR3 nucleotides: TGTGCCAGCCATTGGACCGGAGGGACCGGGGAGCTGTTTTTT. It translates to CASHWTGGTGELFF.

This chain connects TRBV7-6 to TRBJ2-7; no clear D gene. This CDR3 region has 15 residues. Germline CDR1 SGHVS, CDR2 FNYEAQ. V was cut by 3 bases and J by 6 bases, with 18 bases left in between. CDR3 DNA sequence: TGTGCCAGCAGCTTGGAGATTGACACTTCTGGCGAGCAGTACTTC. Amino acids: CASSLEIDTSGEQYF.

The chain couples TRBV7-8 to TRBJ2-2, with D tentatively TRBD1 (5 bases). V lost 1 base and J lost 0, with 9 bases in between. This CDR3 has 16 amino acids. Germline CDR1 and CDR2: SGHVS and FQNEAQ. This CDR3 is CASSLVPGTNTGELFF. The CDR3 DNA follows: TGTGCCAGCAGCTTAGTTCCAGGGACGAACACCGGGGAGCTGTTTTTT.

The J gene is TRBJ2-7, the V gene TRBV7-2, with D tentatively TRBD1 (6 bases). V lost 4 bases and J 6 bases, leaving 13 bases between the germline ends. This CDR3 comprises 13 residues. The germline V gene has CDR1 SGHTA and CDR2 FQGNSA. The CDR3 bases are TGTGCCAGCAGCTGGACAGACAGTAGCGAGCAGTACTTC. Translating it yields CASSWTDSSEQYF.

The chain carries TRBV5-5 and TRBJ2-7, with 8 bases fitting TRBD2. Germline CDR1 and CDR2: SGHKS and YYEKEE (reference sequence). V was pared by 2 bases and J by 1 base, with 5 bases of the junction left unmatched. The CDR3 length is 15 residues. The CDR3 DNA reads TGTGCCAGCAGCTTCCAAGCGGGGGCTTCCTACGAGCAGTACTTC. Protein product: CASSFQAGASYEQYF.